This T cell receptor (beta chain) was sequenced in a study of T cells in Graves' hyperthyroidism and ophthalmopathy. This clonotype was seen repeatedly, ten times or more. V was shortened by 7 bases and J by 1 base, with 10 bases between the two germline ends. Germline values: CDR1 MDHEN, CDR2 SYDVKM. The CDR3 runs 14 residues. Amplification targeted TCR beta CDR3 regions from RNA transcripts. The TCR CDR3 first-round RT-PCR relied on the HTBI primer set. In TCRdb, the multiplex PCR reads were re-called with MiXCR into one record per CDR3 protein. The sample includes around 300,000 distinct CDR3 sequences, about an eighth of them seen just once.

Specimen: blood. This receptor was obtained from a woman aged 25 to 39 with Graves' hyperthyroidism that later progressed to Graves' ophthalmopathy. This sequence joins TRBV28 and TRBJ2-2; weak D call: TRBD1 (6 bases). The CDR3 DNA follows: TGTGCCAGCATTCGACAGGTGAACACCGGGGAGCTGTTTTTT. Translated: CASIRQVNTGELFF.